This T cell receptor beta chain was sequenced for a study of a mutant IDH1 vaccine in newly diagnosed glioma. Of note for this clone: The antigen remains undetermined.

CDR3 size: 14 residues. Trimming took 2 bases from V and 4 from J, leaving 8 bases between them. Per the germline V gene, CDR1 is SNHLY and CDR2 is FYNNEI. This sample's time point: week 47, end of study. All doses held 300 ug of mutant IDH1 20-mer peptide, with topical imiquimod. Donors harbored newly found WHO grade 3 or 4 IDH1-mutant, ATRX-lost astrocytomas. Profiling relied on immunoSEQ multiplex PCR, and the TCRdb table lists in-frame clones only, not all of them. This sample yields around 54,000 clones, of which around 86% are seen a single time; about 3.3% belongs to the top ten. The TCR sequence derives from a woman aged 50 to 60 with glioma. This specimen consisted of PBMCs, obtained from a glioma patient whose treatment included an IDH1 peptide vaccine. The V and J genes are TRBV2 and TRBJ1-4; perhaps TRBD1 as D (5 bases). CDR3 in amino acids: CASSETGYNEKLFF. In DNA form, the CDR3 reads TGTGCCAGCAGTGAAACAGGCTATAATGAAAAACTGTTTTTT.